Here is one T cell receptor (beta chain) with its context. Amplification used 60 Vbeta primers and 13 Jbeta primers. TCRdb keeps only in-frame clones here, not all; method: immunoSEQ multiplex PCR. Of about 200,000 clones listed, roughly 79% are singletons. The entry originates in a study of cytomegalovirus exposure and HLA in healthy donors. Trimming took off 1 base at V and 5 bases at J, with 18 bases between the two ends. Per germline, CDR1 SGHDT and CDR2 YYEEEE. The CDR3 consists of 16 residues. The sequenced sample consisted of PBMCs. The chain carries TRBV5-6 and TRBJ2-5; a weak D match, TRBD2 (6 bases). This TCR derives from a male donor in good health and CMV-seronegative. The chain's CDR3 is CASSLNGLGGSETQYF. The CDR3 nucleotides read TGTGCCAGCAGCTTGAACGGCCTTGGGGGGAGTGAGACCCAGTACTTC.